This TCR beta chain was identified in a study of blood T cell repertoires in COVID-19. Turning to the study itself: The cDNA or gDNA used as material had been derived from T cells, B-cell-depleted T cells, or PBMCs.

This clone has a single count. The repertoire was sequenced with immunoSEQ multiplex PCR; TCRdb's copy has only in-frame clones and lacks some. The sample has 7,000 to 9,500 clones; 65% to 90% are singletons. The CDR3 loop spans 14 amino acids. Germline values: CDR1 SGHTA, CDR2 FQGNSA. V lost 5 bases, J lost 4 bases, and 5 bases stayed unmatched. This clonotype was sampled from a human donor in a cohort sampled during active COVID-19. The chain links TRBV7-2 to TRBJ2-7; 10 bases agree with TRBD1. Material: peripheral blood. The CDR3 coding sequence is TGTGCCAGCAGCCCCCGGGACAGGGGATACGAGCAGTACTTC. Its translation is CASSPRDRGYEQYF.